The rows below give T cell receptor beta chains drawn from one sample of a study of blood T cell repertoires in COVID-19. Profiling relied on immunoSEQ multiplex PCR, and the TCRdb table lists in-frame clones only, not all of them. The table shows roughly 200,000 clones, with 75% to 90% occurring only once. The sequenced sample consisted of PBMCs or T cells enriched from blood (not recorded which). The receptors originated from a woman between 25 and 40 years old who had been exposed to COVID-19. Each CDR3 is given with its conserved first and last residue. Fields, in order: D gene, clone size, V gene, J gene, CDR3 DNA, CDR3 protein. The D gene is left open where the match is weak. Clone size appears in some rows only: once, few, many, or a class for an expanded clone.

d_call: TRBD2
clone_size: NA
v_call: TRBV7-2
j_call: TRBJ2-1
cdr3_nt: TGTGCCAGCAGCTCCGTTCCTAGCGGGGGGGCACAAAGGTTCTTC
cdr3_aa: CASSSVPSGGAQRFF

d_call: TRBD2
clone_size: once
v_call: TRBV2
j_call: TRBJ2-3
cdr3_nt: TGTGCCAGCAGTGTCCCAGCGGGGGGGCTGACAGATACGCAGTATTTT
cdr3_aa: CASSVPAGGLTDTQYF

d_call: TRBD1
clone_size: NA
v_call: TRBV5-6
j_call: TRBJ1-4
cdr3_nt: TGTGCCAGCAGCTTTAACAGGGGAAATGAAAAACTGTTTTTT
cdr3_aa: CASSFNRGNEKLFF

d_call: NA
clone_size: NA
v_call: TRBV5-1
j_call: TRBJ1-3
cdr3_nt: TGCGCCAGCAGTTCTGATGCAGGCTCTGGAAACACCATATATTTT
cdr3_aa: CASSSDAGSGNTIYF

d_call: TRBD2
clone_size: NA
v_call: TRBV14
j_call: TRBJ2-3
cdr3_nt: TGTGCCAGCAGTTTCCTCGGGGGGGGGACGCAGTATTTT
cdr3_aa: CASSFLGGGTQYF

d_call: NA
clone_size: NA
v_call: TRBV5-1
j_call: TRBJ1-5
cdr3_nt: TGCGCCAGCAGGCTGGGGGCAGATCAGCCCCAGCATTTT
cdr3_aa: CASRLGADQPQHF

d_call: NA
clone_size: NA
v_call: TRBV5-6
j_call: TRBJ2-7
cdr3_nt: TGTGCCAGCAGCTGGGGGGACTTTAGCTCCTACGAGCAGTACTTC
cdr3_aa: CASSWGDFSSYEQYF

d_call: TRBD1
clone_size: NA
v_call: TRBV2
j_call: TRBJ2-7
cdr3_nt: TGTGCCGGGGACAGGGGGAACTACGAGCAGTACTTC
cdr3_aa: CAGDRGNYEQYF

d_call: TRBD1
clone_size: once
v_call: TRBV2
j_call: TRBJ1-6
cdr3_nt: TGTGCCAGCAGGGGGGAGGGCACAGGGGGCGGATCACCCCTCCACTTT
cdr3_aa: CASRGEGTGGGSPLHF

d_call: TRBD1
clone_size: NA
v_call: TRBV19
j_call: TRBJ1-1
cdr3_nt: TGTGCCAGTAGTAGAAAACAGACAGGGGGTGCGGGTGAAGCTTTCTTT
cdr3_aa: CASSRKQTGGAGEAFF

d_call: TRBD2
clone_size: NA
v_call: TRBV7-8
j_call: TRBJ2-1
cdr3_nt: TGTGCCAGCAGCTTAGGCGGGGGGGCCGAATCCTACAATGAGCAGTTCTTC
cdr3_aa: CASSLGGGAESYNEQFF

d_call: NA
clone_size: NA
v_call: TRBV15
j_call: TRBJ2-1
cdr3_nt: TGTGCCACCAGCAGATTAGAGTTATCCGTCAATGAGCAGTTCTTC
cdr3_aa: CATSRLELSVNEQFF

d_call: TRBD1
clone_size: NA
v_call: TRBV12-3/TRBV12-4
j_call: TRBJ1-5
cdr3_nt: TGTGCCAGCAGTCTACAGGGGGATCAGCCCCAGCATTTT
cdr3_aa: CASSLQGDQPQHF

d_call: TRBD1
clone_size: NA
v_call: TRBV19
j_call: TRBJ1-2
cdr3_nt: TGTGCCAGTAGTACTAGGACAGGGGAGCCCAGAAGGCCTTATGGCTACACCTTC
cdr3_aa: CASSTRTGEPRRPYGYTF

d_call: TRBD1
clone_size: few
v_call: TRBV7-9
j_call: TRBJ2-1
cdr3_nt: TGTGCCAGCAGCTACAGGGGGAGCTCCTACAATGAGCAGTTCTTC
cdr3_aa: CASSYRGSSYNEQFF

d_call: NA
clone_size: NA
v_call: TRBV2
j_call: TRBJ2-1
cdr3_nt: TGTGCCAGCAGTGGAGTCCCCGGTGTATCCTACAATGAGCAGTTCTTC
cdr3_aa: CASSGVPGVSYNEQFF

d_call: TRBD1
clone_size: NA
v_call: TRBV2
j_call: TRBJ2-7
cdr3_nt: TGTGCCAGCAGCATCGGACAGGGGAGAGCCTACGAGCAGTACTTC
cdr3_aa: CASSIGQGRAYEQYF

d_call: NA
clone_size: NA
v_call: TRBV18
j_call: TRBJ2-1
cdr3_nt: TGTGCCAGCTCATCCCTGGGGGGCTCCTACAATGAGCAGTTCTTC
cdr3_aa: CASSSLGGSYNEQFF

d_call: NA
clone_size: NA
v_call: TRBV19
j_call: TRBJ1-4
cdr3_nt: TGTGCCAGTACCACCGATAGGGGTAATGAAAAACTGTTTTTT
cdr3_aa: CASTTDRGNEKLFF

d_call: NA
clone_size: once
v_call: TRBV6-5
j_call: TRBJ1-4
cdr3_nt: TGTGCCAGCAGTTACTCAGGAGCAGCAACTAATGAAAAACTGTTTTTT
cdr3_aa: CASSYSGAATNEKLFF

d_call: NA
clone_size: once
v_call: TRBV9
j_call: TRBJ2-1
cdr3_nt: TGTGCCAGCGACCCAGGGGCCCCTTACAATGAGCAGTTCTTC
cdr3_aa: CASDPGAPYNEQFF

d_call: NA
clone_size: once
v_call: TRBV11-2
j_call: TRBJ2-3
cdr3_nt: TGTGCCAGCAGCTCGCCACTAGATCGAGATACGCAGTATTTT
cdr3_aa: CASSSPLDRDTQYF

d_call: NA
clone_size: NA
v_call: TRBV27
j_call: TRBJ1-5
cdr3_nt: TGTGCCAGCAGTCCACCGGGGGGTCTGCAGCCCCAGCATTTT
cdr3_aa: CASSPPGGLQPQHF

d_call: NA
clone_size: NA
v_call: TRBV5-8
j_call: TRBJ2-7
cdr3_nt: TGTGCCAGCAGCCCTCTCGCGGTATCCTACGAGCAGTACTTC
cdr3_aa: CASSPLAVSYEQYF

d_call: TRBD1
clone_size: NA
v_call: TRBV5-1
j_call: TRBJ1-2
cdr3_nt: TGCGCCAGCAGCTTGGGGTTCCAGGGGGACGATGGCTACACCTTC
cdr3_aa: CASSLGFQGDDGYTF

d_call: NA
clone_size: NA
v_call: TRBV5-1
j_call: TRBJ2-7
cdr3_nt: TGCGCCAGCAGCTTGGGGCAGGGAGGCGAGCAGTACTTC
cdr3_aa: CASSLGQGGEQYF

d_call: TRBD2
clone_size: NA
v_call: TRBV11-3
j_call: TRBJ2-3
cdr3_nt: TGTGCCAGCAAGCCGGGACTAGCCTCTAGCACAGATACGCAGTATTTT
cdr3_aa: CASKPGLASSTDTQYF

d_call: NA
clone_size: few
v_call: TRBV25-1
j_call: TRBJ1-4
cdr3_nt: TGTGCCAGCAGTGAGGCAGGCAGAGTTGAAAAACTGTTTTTT
cdr3_aa: CASSEAGRVEKLFF

d_call: NA
clone_size: NA
v_call: TRBV6-2/TRBV6-3
j_call: TRBJ2-7
cdr3_nt: TGTGCCAGCAGTTACTCACAGGCCTACGAGCAGTACTTC
cdr3_aa: CASSYSQAYEQYF

d_call: NA
clone_size: few
v_call: TRBV4-1
j_call: TRBJ1-2
cdr3_nt: TGCGCCAGCAGCCAAGAGTTGGCATTTAACTATGGCTACACCTTC
cdr3_aa: CASSQELAFNYGYTF

d_call: TRBD2
clone_size: few
v_call: TRBV7-8
j_call: TRBJ2-1
cdr3_nt: TGTGCCAGCAGCCAGCGGGGCGGGGGGAATGAGCAGTTCTTC
cdr3_aa: CASSQRGGGNEQFF

d_call: TRBD1
clone_size: NA
v_call: TRBV5-1
j_call: TRBJ1-1
cdr3_nt: TGCGCCAGCAGCTTTCAAGGGGGCATGAACACTGAAGCTTTCTTT
cdr3_aa: CASSFQGGMNTEAFF

d_call: TRBD1
clone_size: NA
v_call: TRBV18
j_call: TRBJ1-1
cdr3_nt: TGTGCCAGCTCACCGCGGGGACAGGGGAACACTGAAGCTTTCTTT
cdr3_aa: CASSPRGQGNTEAFF

d_call: NA
clone_size: NA
v_call: TRBV11-3
j_call: TRBJ1-6
cdr3_nt: TGTGCCAGCAGCCGGGCGGGGGACAATTCACCCCTCCACTTT
cdr3_aa: CASSRAGDNSPLHF

d_call: NA
clone_size: NA
v_call: TRBV18
j_call: TRBJ2-7
cdr3_nt: TGTGCCAGCTCACCAACGGGGGACTCCTACGAGCAGTACTTC
cdr3_aa: CASSPTGDSYEQYF

d_call: TRBD1
clone_size: few
v_call: TRBV18
j_call: TRBJ2-7
cdr3_nt: TGTGCCAGCTCACCACCGGGACAGAACAGGGCCCACGAGCAGTACTTC
cdr3_aa: CASSPPGQNRAHEQYF

d_call: NA
clone_size: once
v_call: TRBV6-6
j_call: TRBJ2-7
cdr3_nt: TGTGCCAGCAGCCCGGGGGTCAACGAGCAGTACTTC
cdr3_aa: CASSPGVNEQYF

d_call: TRBD1
clone_size: NA
v_call: TRBV27
j_call: TRBJ2-7
cdr3_nt: TGTGCCAGCAGTACCTGGACAGGGGAATACGAGCAGTACTTC
cdr3_aa: CASSTWTGEYEQYF

d_call: TRBD1
clone_size: NA
v_call: TRBV9
j_call: TRBJ2-2
cdr3_nt: TGTGCCAGCAGCGTAGATGGGACAGGGGGCTTCACCGGGGAGCTGTTTTTT
cdr3_aa: CASSVDGTGGFTGELFF

d_call: TRBD1
clone_size: NA
v_call: TRBV12-5
j_call: TRBJ1-1
cdr3_nt: TGTGCTAGTGGTACCAGGACAGGATTCACTGAAGCTTTCTTT
cdr3_aa: CASGTRTGFTEAFF

d_call: NA
clone_size: once
v_call: TRBV30
j_call: TRBJ2-7
cdr3_nt: TGTGCCTGGAGTGCAGGAGGGTTGGTCGAGCAGTACTTC
cdr3_aa: CAWSAGGLVEQYF

d_call: TRBD1
clone_size: NA
v_call: TRBV15
j_call: TRBJ2-5
cdr3_nt: TGTGCCACCAGCCCCCGACGGTGGACAGGGGGACTGCAAGAGACCCAGTACTTC
cdr3_aa: CATSPRRWTGGLQETQYF

d_call: TRBD1
clone_size: NA
v_call: TRBV9
j_call: TRBJ2-1
cdr3_nt: TGTGCCAGCAGCGTCCAGAGCGCAGGGGGCGAAGCTGTCTTC
cdr3_aa: CASSVQSAGGEAVF

d_call: NA
clone_size: NA
v_call: TRBV7-9
j_call: TRBJ1-2
cdr3_nt: TGTGCCAGCAGCTTAGGGGCGCTGGATGGCTACACCTTC
cdr3_aa: CASSLGALDGYTF

d_call: NA
clone_size: NA
v_call: TRBV19
j_call: TRBJ1-2
cdr3_nt: TGTGCCAGGAGGGGGTTCTATGGCTACACCTTC
cdr3_aa: CARRGFYGYTF

d_call: TRBD1
clone_size: NA
v_call: TRBV10-1
j_call: TRBJ1-6
cdr3_nt: TGCGCCAGCAGGTTGGACAGGGGGCTGAATTCACCCCTCCACTTT
cdr3_aa: CASRLDRGLNSPLHF

d_call: TRBD1
clone_size: NA
v_call: TRBV7-2
j_call: TRBJ2-7
cdr3_nt: TGTGCCAGCAGCTCCCGACAGGGGGCCGACGAGCAGTACTTC
cdr3_aa: CASSSRQGADEQYF

d_call: NA
clone_size: NA
v_call: TRBV21-1
j_call: TRBJ1-2
cdr3_nt: TGTGCCAGCAGCAAAGCAGACAGGGCGAACTATGGCTACACCTTC
cdr3_aa: CASSKADRANYGYTF

d_call: TRBD1
clone_size: NA
v_call: TRBV2
j_call: TRBJ1-3
cdr3_nt: TGTGCCAGCAGGAACAGGGGGCTAGGAAACACCATATATTTT
cdr3_aa: CASRNRGLGNTIYF

d_call: TRBD1
clone_size: NA
v_call: TRBV29-1
j_call: TRBJ1-4
cdr3_nt: TGCAGCGCTACAGACGGGACAGGGAATGAAAAACTGTTTTTT
cdr3_aa: CSATDGTGNEKLFF

d_call: NA
clone_size: NA
v_call: TRBV11-3
j_call: TRBJ1-2
cdr3_nt: TGTGCCAGCAGCCCGTCCCCCGGGTATGGCTACACCTTC
cdr3_aa: CASSPSPGYGYTF

d_call: NA
clone_size: NA
v_call: TRBV3-1/TRBV3-2
j_call: TRBJ2-3
cdr3_nt: TGTGCCAGCAGCCTATTCACAGATACGCAGTATTTT
cdr3_aa: CASSLFTDTQYF

d_call: TRBD1
clone_size: NA
v_call: TRBV9
j_call: TRBJ2-7
cdr3_nt: TGTGCCAGCAGCGCCGGGGCCGGACAGGGGTCCTACGAGCAGTACTTC
cdr3_aa: CASSAGAGQGSYEQYF

d_call: NA
clone_size: NA
v_call: TRBV3-1/TRBV3-2
j_call: TRBJ1-3
cdr3_nt: TGTGCCAGCAGCCAAGATTCAGGTCGCTCTGGAAACACCATATATTTT
cdr3_aa: CASSQDSGRSGNTIYF